One sample yielded the 28 T cell receptor beta chains listed below, sequenced in a study of control samples from healthy donors and cancer patients. Produced via immunoSEQ multiplex PCR; TCRdb's table is partial and in-frame only. The table records tens of thousands of clones, around 87% of them present only once. What was sequenced was blood. All receptors derive from a woman aged 45-59 years in good health.

This clone has just one count. The gene calls are TRBV28 and TRBJ2-4; TRBD1 is a possible D gene (5 bases). The length of the CDR3 is 20 residues. Germline values: CDR1 MDHEN, CDR2 SYDVKM. Between the trimmed V and J ends, which lost 2 bases and 0 bases, there was a span of 23 bases. CDR3 residues: CASSLETRYRQRLAKNIQYF. CDR3 nucleotide sequence: TGTGCCAGCAGTTTAGAGACTCGATATCGACAGCGACTAGCCAAAAACATTCAGTACTTC.

This chain links TRBV3-1 (or the pseudogene TRBV3-2) with TRBJ2-5, with 15 bases that match TRBD2. Germline V gives CDR1 LGHDT, CDR2 YNNKEL (reference sequence). This CDR3 has 19 amino acids. The ends lost 5 bases at V and 4 bases at J; junction bases unmatched: 14. The CDR3 loop is CASSWTSGGALLGVETQYF. The CDR3 DNA is TGTGCCAGCAGCTGGACTAGCGGGGGGGCTTTACTAGGGGTAGAGACCCAGTACTTC.

The chain links TRBV7-6 to TRBJ1-3; possible D gene TRBD1, 5 bases. The CDR3 covers 19 residues. Germline values: CDR1 SGHVS, CDR2 FNYEAQ. V lost 2 bases, J lost 2 bases, and 22 bases lay in between. The CDR3 sequence: CASSLYSGNRRLPGNTIYF. CDR3 coding DNA: TGTGCCAGCAGCTTATATAGTGGTAACAGGAGGCTCCCTGGAAACACCATATATTTT.

This rearrangement joins TRBV4-3 to TRBJ1-6; weak D call: TRBD1 (5 bases). V lost 0 bases and J lost 7, with 13 bases in between. There are 16 residues in the CDR3. Germline V lookup: CDR1 LGHNA, CDR2 YSLEER. CDR3 in DNA: TGCGCCAGCAGCCAAGAACAGACAGATTGGAATTCACCCCTCCACTTT. Translation: CASSQEQTDWNSPLHF.

The chain joins TRBV27 to TRBJ2-7; D remains ambiguous. This CDR3 spans 13 amino acids. Trimming took 2 bases from V and 3 from J, leaving 8 bases between them. Germline V gives CDR1 MNHEY, CDR2 SMNVEV (reference sequence). The CDR3 loop reads CASSLSPDYEQYF. The CDR3 DNA follows: TGTGCCAGCAGTTTAAGTCCAGACTACGAGCAGTACTTC.

V usage is TRBV9 and J usage is TRBJ2-2; 7 bases align to TRBD2. Germline-derived CDR1 and CDR2 are SGDLS and YYNGEE. V shed 0 bases and J 7 bases; nucleotides not matched to a gene: 9. The CDR3 covers 16 residues. CDR3 amino acids: CASSVGKSGVGGELFF. In nucleotides, the CDR3 is TGTGCCAGCAGCGTAGGGAAGAGCGGGGTGGGCGGGGAGCTGTTTTTT.

The chain is built from TRBV19 and TRBJ1-1; a possible D gene is TRBD1 (5 bases). The CDR3 has 14 amino acids. V lost 8 bases to trimming and J lost 0 bases, with 13 bases between them. Germline CDR1 reads LNHDA; CDR2 reads SQIVND (reference sequence). The CDR3 DNA sequence: TGTGCCAGTTTGGGGCCCAGACTGAACACTGAAGCTTTCTTT. This sequence encodes CASLGPRLNTEAFF.

The CDR3 DNA follows: TGTGCCACCTCACCCGGGACAGGGGGAACCGGGGAGCTGTTTTTT. Translating it yields CATSPGTGGTGELFF. J is TRBJ2-2 and V is TRBV19; 11 nucleotides line up with TRBD1. CDR1 is LNHDA, CDR2 SQIVND, per germline (reference sequence). The CDR3 is 15 residues long. After removal of 10 bases from V and 5 bases from J, the junction contained 9 bases not matched to a gene.

This rearrangement joins TRBV28 to TRBJ1-1; no definite D call. The length of the CDR3 is 12 residues. Germline assignment: CDR1 MDHEN and CDR2 SYDVKM. The ends were cut back, 2 bases at V and 11 bases at J, with 12 bases in the middle. DNA for the CDR3: TGTGCCAGCAGTTTAAGGGCACGGAGGGCTTTCTTT. This codes for CASSLRARRAFF. Based on the CDR3 plus reference TRBV28 and TRBJ1-1, the full variable domain is DVKVTQSSRYLVKRTGEKVFLECVQDMDHENMFWYRQDPGLGLRLIYFSYDVKMKEKGDIPEGYSVSREKKERFSLILESASTNQTSMYLCASSLRARRAFFGQGTRLTVV.

The V call is TRBV10-2, the J call TRBJ2-3, with 7 bases lining up with TRBD2. Germline V gene data show CDR1 as WSHSY and CDR2 as SAAADI. CDR3 length: 13 amino acids. V lost 6 bases to trimming and J lost 6 bases; unmatched junction nucleotides: 6. This chain's CDR3 is CASSAAGDDTQYF. DNA for the CDR3: TGCGCCAGCAGCGCGGCGGGAGACGATACGCAGTATTTT.

This clone has a handful of counts. V and J are TRBV19 and TRBJ1-4; D gene unclear. V was trimmed by 4 bases and J by 6 bases, leaving 9 bases between them. Germline values: CDR1 LNHDA, CDR2 SQIVND (reference sequence). The CDR3 contains 13 residues. The CDR3 loop is CASSSDKHEKLFF. Written as DNA, the CDR3 is TGTGCCAGTAGTAGCGACAAGCATGAAAAACTGTTTTTT.

Only a few counts were recorded for this clone. The chain joins TRBV2 to TRBJ1-1; D remains ambiguous. The germline gives CDR1 SNHLY, CDR2 FYNNEI. V dropped 8 bases and J dropped 4 bases, with 14 bases sitting between them. The CDR3 runs 13 residues. The CDR3 is CASWALRGTEAFF. CDR3 sequence (DNA): TGTGCCAGCTGGGCCCTCCGCGGCACTGAAGCTTTCTTT.

V gene TRBV6-6 combines with J gene TRBJ1-1; D is ambiguous. The CDR3 runs 15 residues. The V end was cut by 5 bases, the J end by 4 bases, with 17 bases between. Germline V gene lookup returns CDR1 MNHNY and CDR2 SVGAGI (reference sequence). The CDR3 sequence is CASSRSVRAGTEAFF. In nucleotides, the CDR3 is TGTGCCAGCAGTCGCTCCGTGAGGGCGGGCACTGAAGCTTTCTTT.

J is TRBJ2-7 and V is TRBV5-4; 8 bases map to TRBD1. Trimming took 2 bases from V and 5 from J; bases not matched to a gene: 3. The germline V gene encodes CDR1 SGHNT and CDR2 YYREEE (reference sequence). The CDR3 contains 13 residues. The CDR3 spells CASSFQGANEQYF. CDR3 DNA sequence: TGTGCCAGCAGCTTTCAGGGGGCCAACGAGCAGTACTTC.

The CDR3 loop reads CASSQDWGAKRLLAKNIQYF. CDR3 DNA: TGTGCCAGCAGCCAAGATTGGGGGGCCAAAAGATTACTAGCCAAAAACATTCAGTACTTC. The chain recombines TRBV4-2 with TRBJ2-4; D assignment may be TRBD1 or TRBD2 (6 bases each). The CDR3 sequence is 20 residues long. Trimming cost V 0 bases and J 0 bases, with 21 bases left between them. CDR1 is LGHNA, CDR2 YNFKEQ, per germline.

V and J are TRBV7-7 and TRBJ2-3, with TRBD2 matching over 9 bases. Germline V gene data show CDR1 as SSHAT and CDR2 as FNYEAQ (reference sequence). CDR3 length: 15 residues. Trimming at V came to 6 bases and at J to 4 bases, leaving 8 bases not matched to a gene. The CDR3 DNA reads as TGTGCCAGCAGTCGGCGAGCGGGAGGTTCAGATACGCAGTATTTT. Translating gives CASSRRAGGSDTQYF.

This clone is a singleton in its sample. V is TRBV18 and J is TRBJ1-2; 7 bases align to TRBD1. J gave up 6 bases and V 0 bases, and 4 bases lay outside the gene matches. Per germline, CDR1 KGHSH and CDR2 LQKENI. The CDR3 length is 14 residues. The chain's CDR3 is CASSPPGQENGYTF. In DNA form, the CDR3 reads TGTGCCAGCTCACCACCCGGACAGGAGAATGGCTACACCTTC.

The V gene is TRBV3-1 (or the pseudogene TRBV3-2), the J gene TRBJ1-3, with a weak D call TRBD1 (5 bases). Germline V gene lookup returns CDR1 LGHDT and CDR2 YNNKEL (reference sequence). The CDR3 has 12 residues. The CDR3 nucleotides are TGTGGAGTGGGGGACTCTGGAAACACCATATATTTT. It codes for CGVGDSGNTIYF.

This chain joins TRBV24-1 and TRBJ1-2; D remains ambiguous. The CDR3 consists of 13 residues. V dropped 3 bases and J dropped 8 bases, with 12 bases sitting between them. CDR1 is KGHDR, CDR2 SFDVKD, per germline. This CDR3 is CATSDTRSGGYTF. CDR3 nucleotides: TGTGCCACCAGTGATACAAGATCGGGCGGCTACACCTTC.

The chain links TRBV7-2 to TRBJ1-4, with a weak D call TRBD1 (6 bases). Germline V CDR1 and CDR2: SGHTA, FQGNSA. V shed 4 bases and J shed 3 bases, with 15 bases lying between them. This CDR3 is 16 amino acids long. DNA of the CDR3: TGTGCCAGCAGCTGGCGACTACAGGGTTCTAATGAAAAACTGTTTTTT. Protein product: CASSWRLQGSNEKLFF.

The chain uses TRBV4-3 and TRBJ2-3; D possibly corresponds to TRBD1 (5 bases). The germline V gene has CDR1 LGHNA and CDR2 YSLEER. The CDR3 runs to 13 residues. Trimming left V 4 bases short and J 6 bases short, with 11 bases between. The CDR3 bases are TGCGCCAGCAGCCCCCTATGGGGCGATACGCAGTATTTT. Amino acid sequence: CASSPLWGDTQYF.

CDR3 DNA: TGTGCCAGTAGTATAAAAGGGAGTGAGCAGTACTTC. This gives the protein CASSIKGSEQYF. This rearrangement joins TRBV19 to TRBJ2-7, with D possibly TRBD2 on 5 matching bases. CDR3 length equals 12 residues. Germline V gene lookup returns CDR1 LNHDA and CDR2 SQIVND (reference sequence). With 2 bases removed from V and 7 bases from J, the gap between germline ends came to 9 bases.

This clone was detected a few times. The V call is TRBV18, the J call TRBJ2-7; tentatively, D is TRBD1 (6 bases). Germline CDR1 KGHSH, CDR2 LQKENI. The CDR3 extends over 14 amino acids. The V gene lost 5 bases and the J gene lost 6 bases, with 17 bases spanning the gap. The CDR3 DNA sequence: TGTGCCAGCTCAGCCGCAGGGGCGAATAGCGAGCAGTACTTC. Translation gives CASSAAGANSEQYF.

The CDR3 bases are TGTGCCAGCAGCTTCGCTAACACTGAAGCTTTCTTT. This encodes CASSFANTEAFF. The chain couples TRBV5-6 to TRBJ1-1; the D is unclear. V gave up 2 bases and J gave up 2 bases, with 4 bases separating them. This CDR3 spans 12 amino acids. CDR1 and CDR2 from the germline V gene are SGHDT and YYEEEE.

This sequence joins TRBV7-9 and TRBJ2-1; 13 bases line up with TRBD2. Germline lookup yields CDR1 SEHNR and CDR2 FQNEAQ (reference sequence). The V gene end was trimmed by 5 bases and the J gene end by 2 bases; junction bases not matched to a gene: 12. The CDR3 contains 19 residues. The CDR3 DNA reads TGTGCCAGCAGCAAAGGGACTAGCGGGATCCGCTTCACCTACAATGAGCAGTTCTTC. Its protein is CASSKGTSGIRFTYNEQFF.

This clone was seen only once. The genes are TRBV6-2 or TRBV6-3 and TRBJ2-4; TRBD2 is a possible D gene (6 bases). The V end was cut by 3 bases, the J end by 4 bases, with 10 bases between. The CDR3 is 14 amino acids. CDR1 and CDR2 (germline): MNHEY, SVGEGT. The CDR3 loop reads CASSYWGEKNIQYF. The CDR3 bases are TGTGCCAGCAGTTATTGGGGGGAGAAAAACATTCAGTACTTC.

The chain joins TRBV18 to TRBJ2-3; D is ambiguous. Per the germline V gene, CDR1 is KGHSH and CDR2 is LQKENI. The V and J ends lost 2 bases and 3 bases respectively, with 9 bases between them. The CDR3 has 14 amino acids. This CDR3 is CASSPSQETDTQYF. The CDR3 nucleotides read TGTGCCAGCTCACCATCCCAGGAGACAGATACGCAGTATTTT.

V is TRBV7-6 and J is TRBJ2-7; TRBD2 matches 9 bases. Germline CDR1 reads SGHVS; CDR2 reads FNYEAQ. This CDR3 region has 15 residues. V gave up 1 base and J gave up 2 bases; unmatched junction bases: 3. The CDR3 loop is CASSLGIAGAYEQYF. Written as DNA, the CDR3 is TGTGCCAGCAGCTTAGGAATAGCGGGAGCCTACGAGCAGTACTTC.